This TCR beta chain was retrieved from a study of blood T cell repertoires in COVID-19. CDR1 is MNHEY and CDR2 is SVGAGI in the germline V gene. The J segment lost 5 bases and the V segment lost 3 bases, leaving 6 bases of the junction unmatched. This CDR3 spans 15 amino acids. Assay: immunoSEQ multiplex PCR; the TCRdb copy retains only in-frame clones and omits some. The sample consists of about 190,000 clones, around 85% of them appearing once. The chain employs TRBV6-5 and TRBJ1-1; 10 bases match TRBD1. The receptor was derived from a woman in her 50s with acute or convalescent COVID-19. Specimen: peripheral blood. In DNA, the CDR3 is TGTGCCAGCAGTTATGACAGGGGGCAAGATACTGAAGCTTTCTTT. Residues: CASSYDRGQDTEAFF.